Listed here are 19 T cell receptor beta chains from one sample, sequenced in a study of cytomegalovirus exposure and HLA in healthy donors (dated 2017 in TCRdb). The protocol used for the library was the immunoSEQ multiplex PCR assay. A mixture of 60 forward primers for TCR Vbeta segments and 13 reverse primers for TCR Jbeta segments was used in the multiplex PCR. The table comes from immuneACCESS by way of TCRdb, which keeps in-frame sequences with V and J called. Part of the clones is missing from these tables; in studies checked, under half for an unresolved V gene and the rest for unknown reasons. The sample contains around 170,000 clones, approximately 80% of them found a single time. The ten largest clones represent 2% to 2.5% of the sample. The sequencing sample was made of PBMCs. These receptors were collected from a man between 60 and 70 years old in good health and CMV-seronegative.

The chain combines TRBV9 with TRBJ2-3, with TRBD2 as a possible D gene (5 bases). Per germline, CDR1 SGDLS and CDR2 YYNGEE. CDR3 length equals 14 residues. V lost 0 bases and J 4 bases, leaving 9 bases between the germline ends. The CDR3 region is CASSVVAGADTQYF. CDR3 DNA sequence: TGTGCCAGCAGCGTAGTCGCCGGGGCAGATACGCAGTATTTT.

V gene TRBV6-1 combines with J gene TRBJ2-3; D may be TRBD2 (5 bases). Between the trimmed V and J ends, which lost 1 base and 1 base, there was a span of 6 bases. This CDR3 is 14 amino acids long. Per germline, CDR1 MNHNS and CDR2 SASEGT. The DNA of the CDR3 is TGTGCCAGCAGTGAAGAGAGGGGCACAGATACGCAGTATTTT. It specifies CASSEERGTDTQYF.

The chain has TRBV7-3 and TRBJ2-3; possibly TRBD2 for D (6 bases). This CDR3 has 16 residues. Trimming took 1 base from V and 6 from J, leaving 17 bases between them. Germline-derived CDR1 and CDR2 are SGHTA and FQGTGA. In nucleotides, the CDR3 is TGTGCCAGCAGCTTAAATATAGGACTAACGCCGGATACGCAGTATTTT. Protein product: CASSLNIGLTPDTQYF.

In this sample, this clone turned up a few times. The V call is TRBV29-1, the J call TRBJ2-2; 9 bases align to TRBD2. The CDR3 contains 15 residues. J lost 0 bases, V lost 7 bases, and 6 bases had no gene match. Germline V CDR1 and CDR2: SQVTM, ANQGSEA. CDR3 sequence reads: CSAKTSGANTGELFF. CDR3 bases: TGCAGCGCTAAGACTAGCGGTGCGAACACCGGGGAGCTGTTTTTT.

This clone was observed a single time. The DNA of the CDR3 is TGTGCCAGCAGTTTCAAGGGGTACTATGGCTACACCTTC. Translating it yields CASSFKGYYGYTF. The chain employs TRBV27 and TRBJ1-2, with D tentatively TRBD1 (5 bases). CDR3 length equals 13 residues. CDR1 MNHEY and CDR2 SMNVEV come from the germline V gene (reference sequence). V was pared by 3 bases and J by 3 bases, with 8 bases between.

The rearrangement joins TRBV6-1 to TRBJ1-3; tentatively, D is TRBD1 (5 bases). The V gene's germline CDR1 is MNHNS and CDR2 SASEGT. The CDR3 totals 15 residues. V shed 5 bases and J shed 4 bases, with 15 bases lying between them. The CDR3 DNA follows: TGTGCCAGCAGTTCCCGTGGAGGGGTCGGAAACACCATATATTTT. Translating it yields CASSSRGGVGNTIYF.

This chain joins TRBV2 and TRBJ2-5; D is unresolved. The J call may be mistaken, given a closer DNA end match to TRBJ2-7. Per the germline V gene, CDR1 is SNHLY and CDR2 is FYNNEI. The CDR3 is made up of 12 amino acids. The CDR3 DNA sequence: TGTGCCAGCAGTGGGAGATTCAACGAGCAGTACTTC. Translated, it gives CASSGRFNEQYF.

V is TRBV7-2 and J is TRBJ1-3; the D gene is possibly TRBD1 (5 bases). In germline, CDR1 is SGHTA, CDR2 FQGNSA. V lost 1 base to trimming and J lost 0 bases, with 10 bases between them. This CDR3 spans 16 amino acids. CDR3 loop: CASSLVRQSSGNTIYF. The CDR3 bases are TGTGCCAGCAGCTTAGTCCGACAGAGCTCTGGAAACACCATATATTTT.

CDR3 sequence (DNA): TGTGCCAGCAGCGTGACAGCGAACACTGAAGCTTTCTTT. Its translation: CASSVTANTEAFF. The chain links TRBV5-8 to TRBJ1-1; maybe TRBD1 (5 bases). This CDR3 is built from 13 residues. Germline V gives CDR1 SGHTS, CDR2 YDEGEE. Trimming took off 4 bases at V and 1 base at J, with 8 bases between the two ends.

The chain couples TRBV12-5 to TRBJ2-2, with 8 positions matching TRBD1. The germline V gene encodes CDR1 LGHNT and CDR2 FRNRAP. V lost 4 bases to trimming and J lost 4 bases; unmatched junction nucleotides: 11. The CDR3 is 17 amino acids. The CDR3 reads CASGSTTGGLSTGELFF. The CDR3 DNA sequence: TGTGCTAGTGGTTCGACCACAGGGGGACTGAGCACCGGGGAGCTGTTTTTT.

The rearrangement links TRBV18 to TRBJ2-7, with no clear D. Trimming pared 0 bases from V and 5 bases from J, leaving 8 bases between. This CDR3 region has 13 residues. Germline CDR1 KGHSH, CDR2 LQKENI. CDR3 amino acids: CASSPPPGHEQYF. In DNA, the CDR3 is TGTGCCAGCTCACCACCCCCAGGCCACGAGCAGTACTTC.

The chain uses TRBV6-5 and TRBJ2-3; D not certain. This CDR3 region has 11 residues. V gave up 4 bases and J gave up 3 bases, with 2 bases separating them. Germline loops: CDR1 MNHEY, CDR2 SVGAGI. CDR3 coding DNA: TGTGCCAGCAGTTCAACAGATACGCAGTATTTT. This gives the protein CASSSTDTQYF.

The gene calls are TRBV10-3 and TRBJ1-3, with D possibly matching TRBD1 (6 bases). CDR3 length equals 16 residues. In germline, CDR1 is ENHRY, CDR2 SYGVKD. V was cut by 3 bases and J by 0 bases, with 12 bases left in between. The CDR3 DNA sequence: TGTGCCATCAGTGATCCAGGGGAACGCTCTGGAAACACCATATATTTT. Amino acid sequence: CAISDPGERSGNTIYF.

The V call is TRBV28, the J call TRBJ2-5; possibly TRBD1 for D (6 bases). The better agreement between TRBJ2-7 and the DNA end casts doubt on the J call. Germline V gene sequence: CDR1 MDHEN, CDR2 SYDVKM. CDR3 size: 16 residues. The CDR3 DNA reads as TGTGCCAGCAGTACCCACAGGGCTTTTTTGGGCTACGAGCAGTACTTC. Amino acid sequence: CASSTHRAFLGYEQYF.

The chain links TRBV25-1 to TRBJ1-2; no reliable D call. The CDR3 spans 13 residues. Looked up from germline, CDR1 is MGHDK and CDR2 is SYGVNS. V was pared by 9 bases and J by 3 bases, with 14 bases between. The CDR3 DNA sequence: TGTGCCAGGCTAACTCTAACGGACTATGGCTACACCTTC. It translates to CARLTLTDYGYTF.

CDR3 nucleotide sequence: TGTGCCAGCAGTCCCCGGACGGGAAGAATCCTAGCCAAAAACATTCAGTACTTC. Its protein product is CASSPRTGRILAKNIQYF. The V gene is TRBV28, the J gene TRBJ2-4; D might be TRBD2 (5 bases). V lost 5 bases, J lost 0 bases, and 20 bases lay in between. Looked up from germline, CDR1 is MDHEN and CDR2 is SYDVKM. The CDR3 runs 18 residues. The full variable domain, completed using reference TRBV28 and TRBJ2-4, is DVKVTQSSRYLVKRTGEKVFLECVQDMDHENMFWYRQDPGLGLRLIYFSYDVKMKEKGDIPEGYSVSREKKERFSLILESASTNQTSMYLCASSPRTGRILAKNIQYFGAGTRLSVL.

The gene calls are TRBV27 and TRBJ2-5, with D possibly TRBD2 on 7 matching bases. The end of the DNA fits TRBJ2-7 better, so the J call may be wrong. The germline V gene encodes CDR1 MNHEY and CDR2 SMNVEV (reference sequence). The CDR3 covers 15 residues. The CDR3 loop reads CASSLIKGEGYEQYF. Written as DNA, the CDR3 is TGTGCCAGCAGTTTAATTAAGGGGGAGGGATACGAGCAGTACTTC.

The chain is built from TRBV5-1 and TRBJ1-2; the match to TRBD1 covers 7 bases. Germline loops: CDR1 SGHRS, CDR2 YFSETQ. This CDR3 has 15 residues. The trim removed 0 bases at V and 3 bases at J, leaving 5 bases unmatched. CDR3 nucleotides: TGCGCCAGCAGCTTGGAAGGGGGCTCGGACTATGGCTACACCTTC. Amino acids: CASSLEGGSDYGYTF.

This chain joins TRBV27 and TRBJ2-1, with 12 bases that match TRBD1. The CDR3 length is 15 residues. The germline CDR1 and CDR2 sequences are MNHEY and SMNVEV (reference sequence). The V gene end was trimmed by 8 bases and the J gene end by 9 bases; junction bases not matched to a gene: 11. The CDR3 sequence is CASGRGQGAKGEQFF. CDR3 bases: TGTGCCAGCGGAAGGGGACAGGGGGCGAAGGGTGAGCAGTTCTTC.